The 22 T cell receptor beta chains in this list originate from one sample, sequenced in a study of blood T cell repertoires in COVID-19. TCRdb's copy holds only in-frame clones and misses some; the assay was immunoSEQ multiplex PCR. This table holds about 190,000 clones, under 90% found once. Material for sequencing was peripheral blood. The receptors originated from a human donor in a cohort sampled during active COVID-19.

V is TRBV7-9 and J is TRBJ2-1, with D possibly matching TRBD2 (6 bases). Per germline, CDR1 SEHNR and CDR2 FQNEAQ (reference sequence). The V end was cut by 5 bases, the J end by 4 bases, with 15 bases between. The CDR3 has 15 amino acids. The CDR3 protein is CASSHGRDFYNEQFF. In DNA form, the CDR3 reads TGTGCCAGCAGCCACGGCCGGGACTTTTACAATGAGCAGTTCTTC.

This chain links TRBV3-1 (or the pseudogene TRBV3-2) with TRBJ2-7; 8 bases map to TRBD2. Germline lookup yields CDR1 LGHDT and CDR2 YNNKEL (reference sequence). The CDR3 is 15 residues long. V shed 4 bases, J shed 2 bases, and the junction held 7 bases outside the gene matches. CDR3 bases: TGTGCCAGCAGCCCTCTAGCGGGCGCCACCTACGAGCAGTACTTC. The encoded protein is CASSPLAGATYEQYF.

The CDR3 region has the DNA TGTGCCAGCAGTGGGGGCCCTCCAGGGGTGATTCAGTACTTC. Residues: CASSGGPPGVIQYF. This chain connects TRBV28 to TRBJ2-4; a possible D gene is TRBD1 (6 bases). The germline V gene has CDR1 MDHEN and CDR2 SYDVKM. V was shortened by 5 bases and J by 10 bases, with 18 bases between the two germline ends. CDR3 length: 14 residues.

The chain is built from TRBV12-3 or TRBV12-4 and TRBJ2-5; D is undetermined. V shed 4 bases and J shed 4 bases, with 7 bases lying between them. This CDR3 has 12 amino acids. This chain's CDR3 is CASSSYRETQYF. DNA of the CDR3: TGTGCCAGCAGTTCTTACAGAGAGACCCAGTACTTC.

The rearrangement links TRBV5-1 to TRBJ1-6, with TRBD1 as a possible D gene (6 bases). Between the trimmed V and J ends, which lost 4 bases and 10 bases, there was a span of 12 bases. The germline V gene has CDR1 SGHRS and CDR2 YFSETQ. This CDR3 comprises 13 residues. The chain's CDR3 is CASSTDSYSPLHF. The CDR3 DNA reads as TGCGCCAGCAGCACGGACAGCTACTCACCCCTCCACTTT.

In DNA, the CDR3 is TGCGCCAGCAGCCCGCAGCCTAGCGGGAGCCTCCTGAGCTCCTACGAGCAGTACTTC. This encodes CASSPQPSGSLLSSYEQYF. The V gene is TRBV5-1, the J gene TRBJ2-7; 10 bases agree with TRBD2. This CDR3 has 19 amino acids. The V gene end was trimmed by 4 bases and the J gene end by 0 bases; junction bases not matched to a gene: 16. CDR1 is SGHRS and CDR2 is YFSETQ in the germline V gene.

This chain links TRBV3-1 (or the pseudogene TRBV3-2) with TRBJ2-2, with TRBD2 identical over 9 bases. After removal of 8 bases from V and 7 bases from J, the junction contained 14 bases not matched to a gene. Germline-derived CDR1 and CDR2 are LGHDT and YNNKEL (reference sequence). The CDR3 has 16 residues. The DNA of the CDR3 is TGTGCCAGCCTGCCCTCCGGACTAGCGAATAACGGGGAGCTGTTTTTT. Residues: CASLPSGLANNGELFF.

This clone appeared a single time. The chain is built from TRBV15 and TRBJ1-6; no definite D call. The CDR3 has 19 amino acids. CDR1 and CDR2 (germline): LNHNV, YYDKDF (reference sequence). Trimming stripped 0 bases from V and 7 bases from J, with 22 bases between. CDR3 region: CATSREFERGLPPNSPLHF. The CDR3 DNA is TGTGCCACCAGCAGAGAGTTCGAGCGAGGGCTCCCACCAAATTCACCCCTCCACTTT.

The J gene is TRBJ2-2, the V gene TRBV11-2; 10 bases are shared with TRBD2. The CDR3 has 18 amino acids. Germline trimming cut 0 bases from V and 5 bases from J; bases unmatched to any gene: 9. The germline gives CDR1 SGHAT, CDR2 FQNNGV. The CDR3 reads CASSLDPSGGARTGELFF. The CDR3 DNA reads as TGTGCCAGCAGCTTAGATCCCAGCGGGGGGGCCCGGACCGGGGAGCTGTTTTTT. Combining the CDR3 with reference TRBV11-2 and TRBJ2-2 gives the whole variable domain EAGVAQSPRYKIIEKRQSVAFWCNPISGHATLYWYQQILGQGPKLLIQFQNNGVVDDSQLPKDRFSAERLKGVDSTLKIQPAKLEDSAVYLCASSLDPSGGARTGELFFGEGSRLTVL.

The chain recombines TRBV15 with TRBJ2-2; TRBD1 matches at 8 bases. The germline V gene has CDR1 LNHNV and CDR2 YYDKDF (reference sequence). The J segment lost 2 bases and the V segment lost 5 bases, leaving 7 bases of the junction unmatched. There are 16 residues in the CDR3. The CDR3 DNA follows: TGTGCCACCAGCCGCGACAGGGGCCCCAACACCGGGGAGCTGTTTTTT. Amino acid sequence: CATSRDRGPNTGELFF.

The chain links TRBV9 to TRBJ1-2; TRBD1 matches at 7 bases. This CDR3 spans 17 amino acids. J lost 0 bases, V lost 4 bases, and 12 bases had no gene match. Germline V gene sequence: CDR1 SGDLS, CDR2 YYNGEE. CDR3 nucleotides: TGTGCCAGCAGCCCCATGGCAGGGACAGTCACTAACTATGGCTACACCTTC. It specifies CASSPMAGTVTNYGYTF.

This sequence joins TRBV5-1 and TRBJ2-4; 12 bases match TRBD2. CDR3 length: 14 amino acids. The germline V gene encodes CDR1 SGHRS and CDR2 YFSETQ. The junction had 5 bases not matched to a gene; V was cut back by 5 bases and J by 8 bases. The CDR3 DNA reads as TGCGCCAGCAGTCCCGGACTAGCGGGATACATTCAGTACTTC. Translating it yields CASSPGLAGYIQYF.

This sequence joins TRBV5-1 and TRBJ2-5; D is possibly TRBD2 (7 bases). The CDR3 contains 17 residues. Germline CDR1 is SGHRS and CDR2 is YFSETQ. The V and J ends lost 0 bases and 2 bases respectively, with 17 bases between them. DNA of the CDR3: TGCGCCAGCAGCTTGGCTGGGCCTAGCGGACAGCAAGAGACCCAGTACTTC. It translates to CASSLAGPSGQQETQYF.

The rearrangement joins TRBV6-5 to TRBJ2-5; D is undetermined. The CDR3 totals 12 residues. Germline V gene sequence: CDR1 MNHEY, CDR2 SVGAGI. The V and J ends lost 8 bases and 4 bases respectively, with 11 bases between them. The CDR3 is CASSLARETQYF. The DNA of the CDR3 is TGTGCCAGCTCCCTCGCGAGAGAGACCCAGTACTTC.

A few counts support this clone. The CDR3 here is CASSFTSGLPPTGELFF. For the CDR3, the DNA is TGCGCCAGCAGCTTTACTAGCGGCCTCCCGCCAACCGGGGAGCTGTTTTTT. The genes are TRBV5-1 and TRBJ2-2, with TRBD2 matching 8 bases. V was clipped by 2 bases and J by 5 bases; unmatched bases: 11. Germline V gives CDR1 SGHRS, CDR2 YFSETQ. The CDR3 runs 17 residues.

V is TRBV18 and J is TRBJ1-6; D is ambiguous. The CDR3 has 15 amino acids. The V end lost 2 bases, the J end lost 7 bases, and 12 bases lay between the germline ends. Germline V gene lookup returns CDR1 KGHSH and CDR2 LQKENI. The CDR3 region is CASSPASGENSPLHF. CDR3 bases: TGTGCCAGCTCACCAGCTTCCGGGGAGAATTCACCCCTCCACTTT. Together with reference TRBV18 and TRBJ1-6, the CDR3 gives the full variable domain: NAGVMQNPRHLVRRRGQEARLRCSPMKGHSHVYWYRQLPEEGLKFMVYLQKENIIDESGMPKERFSAEFPKEGPSILRIQQVVRGDSAAYFCASSPASGENSPLHFGNGTRLTVT.

The CDR3 protein is CASKFGLEPPDTQYF. In nucleotides, the CDR3 is TGTGCCAGCAAATTCGGACTAGAACCTCCAGATACGCAGTATTTT. This chain joins TRBV3-1 (or the pseudogene TRBV3-2) and TRBJ2-3; TRBD2 matches 7 bases. Germline CDR1 reads LGHDT; CDR2 reads YNNKEL (reference sequence). The CDR3 is 15 amino acids. With 7 bases clipped from V and 4 bases from J, the junction kept 11 bases outside the gene matches.

V gene TRBV7-9 combines with J gene TRBJ1-3; a possible D gene is TRBD1 (5 bases). The CDR3 covers 16 residues. Trimming pared 1 base from V and 0 bases from J, leaving 10 bases between. Germline V gene sequence: CDR1 SEHNR, CDR2 FQNEAQ (reference sequence). The CDR3 loop is CASSLEGLVSGNTIYF. CDR3 nucleotide sequence: TGTGCCAGCAGCTTAGAGGGACTAGTCTCTGGAAACACCATATATTTT.

J is TRBJ2-7 and V is TRBV7-2, with TRBD2 matching 7 bases. CDR3 size: 14 residues. The germline V gene encodes CDR1 SGHTA and CDR2 FQGNSA. V was clipped by 4 bases and J by 6 bases; unmatched bases: 9. The CDR3 protein is CASSSLAGGLEQYF. The CDR3, as DNA: TGTGCCAGCAGCTCGTTAGCGGGCGGGCTCGAGCAGTACTTC.

To note about this clone: The same CDR3 is also encoded by other DNA sequences in this sample. The chain recombines TRBV28 with TRBJ1-5, with D maybe TRBD1 (5 bases). V lost 8 bases and J lost 6, with 11 bases in between. Germline V gives CDR1 MDHEN, CDR2 SYDVKM. This CDR3 comprises 12 residues. As DNA, the CDR3 is TGTGCCAGCTCGAGGGGAGGTCAGCCCCAGCATTTT. It translates to CASSRGGQPQHF.

This clone was observed a few times. DNA of the CDR3: TGCGCCAGCAGCTTGGAGGCAGGGGGCCGTGAAGCTTTCTTT. The encoded protein is CASSLEAGGREAFF. The rearrangement uses TRBV5-1 and TRBJ1-1; TRBD1 matches 8 bases. Looked up from germline, CDR1 is SGHRS and CDR2 is YFSETQ. The CDR3 length is 14 residues. Trimming cost V 0 bases and J 7 bases; bases outside gene matches: 5.

The rearrangement uses TRBV6-1 and TRBJ2-2; tentatively, D is TRBD2 (6 bases). Trimming took off 2 bases at V and 6 bases at J, with 13 bases between the two ends. Germline V gives CDR1 MNHNS, CDR2 SASEGT. The CDR3 has 15 amino acids. In nucleotides, the CDR3 is TGTGCCAGCAGTGAACTTGGAGGGTTCGCCGGGGAGCTGTTTTTT. Residues: CASSELGGFAGELFF.